Below are 31 T cell receptor beta chains sequenced from a single sample in a study of identical twins. TCRdb processed the 5' RACE reads anew with MiXCR; each CDR3 protein has one entry. The sample has hundreds of thousands of distinct CDR3 sequences, about 8.9% seen once. These data were also reused for a study on yellow fever vaccine responses in identical twins.

The sample comprised memory (CD45RO+) T cells sorted from blood. The source is a woman under 30 in good health.

This clonotype has more than one count but fewer than ten. CDR3 coding DNA: TGTGCCAGCAGTGGGCAACGAGGGTCAGCCAAAAACATTCAGTACTTC. This translates into CASSGQRGSAKNIQYF. This sequence joins TRBV2 and TRBJ2-4; D may be TRBD2 (5 bases). The CDR3 length is 16 residues. Germline values: CDR1 SNHLY, CDR2 FYNNEI. The ends were cut back, 4 bases at V and 0 bases at J, with 13 bases in the middle.

The J gene is TRBJ1-1, the V gene TRBV24-1; D not certain. Germline-derived CDR1 and CDR2 are KGHDR and SFDVKD. The V end lost 7 bases, the J end lost 0 bases, and 8 bases lay between the germline ends. The CDR3 spans 13 residues. The DNA for the CDR3 is TGTGCCACCAGACAGCAAATGAACACTGAAGCTTTCTTT. Amino acids: CATRQQMNTEAFF.

This clonotype was counted many times. The chain combines TRBV3-1 with TRBJ2-6; the D is unclear. Trimming pared 0 bases from V and 4 bases from J, leaving 4 bases between. Germline assignment: CDR1 LGHDT and CDR2 YNNKEL (reference sequence). The CDR3 covers 14 residues. CDR3 DNA: TGTGCCAGCAGCCAAGAGGGAGGGGCCAACGTCCTGACTTTC. Residues: CASSQEGGANVLTF.

This clonotype was seen a handful of times. The V gene is TRBV2, the J gene TRBJ2-7; 7 positions match TRBD2. The CDR3 has 15 amino acids. CDR1 is SNHLY, CDR2 FYNNEI, per germline. The trim removed 3 bases at V and 4 bases at J, leaving 9 bases unmatched. CDR3 loop: CASSDQASGSYEQYF. DNA of the CDR3: TGTGCCAGCAGTGATCAGGCTAGCGGATCTTACGAGCAGTACTTC.

The table lists this clonotype with many counts. The gene calls are TRBV5-1 and TRBJ2-2, with 9 bases fitting TRBD2. This CDR3 region has 17 residues. Trimming cost V 4 bases and J 0 bases; bases outside gene matches: 7. Germline CDR1 is SGHRS and CDR2 is YFSETQ. CDR3 coding DNA: TGCGCCAGCAGCCACCTAGCGGGGCCAACGAACACCGGGGAGCTGTTTTTT. Its translation is CASSHLAGPTNTGELFF.

This clonotype was detected a few times. J is TRBJ2-7 and V is TRBV20-1; D tentatively reads TRBD1 or TRBD2 (6 bases each). This CDR3 has 12 amino acids. Germline lookup yields CDR1 DFQATT and CDR2 SNEGSKA (reference sequence). The CDR3 loop reads CSPGGTQYEQYV. CDR3 nucleotide sequence: TGCAGCCCTGGCGGGACACAGTACGAGCAGTACGTC.

This chain joins TRBV7-6 and TRBJ2-3; no definite D call. V lost 5 bases and J lost 1, with 13 bases in between. CDR1 and CDR2 from the germline V gene are SGHVS and FNYEAQ. The CDR3 consists of 15 residues. The CDR3 bases are TGTGCCAGCAGCCCCGACGCTAGGGGCACAGATACGCAGTATTTT. Protein sequence: CASSPDARGTDTQYF.

The chain's CDR3 is CASSPSAGVLETQYF. The CDR3 DNA is TGCGCCAGCAGCCCCTCAGCGGGAGTCCTGGAGACCCAGTACTTC. V gene TRBV5-1 combines with J gene TRBJ2-5, with TRBD2 matching 8 bases. The J segment lost 5 bases and the V segment lost 4 bases, leaving 10 bases of the junction unmatched. The germline gives CDR1 SGHRS, CDR2 YFSETQ. This CDR3 contains 15 residues.

This clonotype has a count of ten or more. The chain recombines TRBV12-3 or TRBV12-4 with TRBJ2-3; 10 nucleotides match TRBD2. The CDR3 extends over 14 amino acids. V shed 4 bases and J 5 bases; nucleotides not matched to a gene: 3. CDR3 DNA sequence: TGTGCCAGCAGTTCCCGACTAGCGGGAGATACGCAGTATTTT. This sequence encodes CASSSRLAGDTQYF.

This clonotype was seen a few times. This sequence joins TRBV6-5 and TRBJ2-2; a weak D match, TRBD2 (6 bases). V lost 2 bases, J lost 6 bases, and 13 bases lay in between. Germline CDR1 and CDR2: MNHEY and SVGAGI. The CDR3 has 15 amino acids. CDR3: CASSYGSGEAGELFF. The CDR3 nucleotides are TGTGCCAGCAGTTACGGGTCGGGAGAGGCCGGGGAGCTGTTTTTT.

This clonotype was observed many times. The chain links TRBV11-2 to TRBJ1-1; D remains unclear. V was pared by 1 base and J by 0 bases, with 3 bases between. CDR3 length: 13 residues. Germline CDR1 SGHAT, CDR2 FQNNGV. CDR3 bases: TGTGCCAGCAGCTTAGCACTGAACACTGAAGCTTTCTTT. Translating it yields CASSLALNTEAFF.

At least ten counts were recorded for this clonotype. V and J are TRBV7-8 and TRBJ2-3; 8 bases match TRBD2. Germline loops: CDR1 SGHVS, CDR2 FQNEAQ. This CDR3 has 18 residues. J was trimmed by 0 bases and V by 1 base; bases with no gene match: 9. Here the CDR3 DNA reads TGTGCCAGCAGCTTAGGTCCCACTAGCGGAGTAAGCACAGATACGCAGTATTTT. Translating it yields CASSLGPTSGVSTDTQYF.

This clonotype was detected a few times. V gene TRBV20-1 combines with J gene TRBJ2-2; D is perhaps TRBD1 or TRBD2 (6 bases each). Germline CDR1 reads DFQATT; CDR2 reads SNEGSKA (reference sequence). The CDR3 contains 14 residues. The V end lost 3 bases, the J end lost 1 base, and 9 bases lay between the germline ends. In DNA, the CDR3 is TGCAGTGCTAGGGGGGGACAGAACACCGGGGAGCTGTTTTTT. It is translated as CSARGGQNTGELFF.

The chain has TRBV12-3 or TRBV12-4 and TRBJ1-3; tentative D call: TRBD1 (6 bases). Trimming cost V 6 bases and J 1 base, with 10 bases left between them. The CDR3 sequence is 14 residues long. In DNA, the CDR3 is TGTGCCAGCAGCTATGGACAGTCTGGAAACACCATATATTTT. It translates to CASSYGQSGNTIYF.

This clonotype was recorded many times. The rearrangement joins TRBV5-5 to TRBJ2-7; the D gene could be TRBD1 or TRBD2 (5 bases each). The CDR3 sequence is 13 residues long. Trimming removed 2 bases from V and 5 bases from J, with 11 bases in between. CDR1 and CDR2 (germline): SGHKS, YYEKEE (reference sequence). In DNA, the CDR3 is TGTGCCAGCAGCTTAGTTTCGGGACACGAGCAGTACTTC. This gives the protein CASSLVSGHEQYF. Drawing the rest from reference TRBV5-5 and TRBJ2-7, the complete variable domain is DAGVTQSPTHLIKTRGQQVTLRCSPISGHKSVSWYQQVLGQGPQFIFQYYEKEERGRGNFPDRFSARQFPNYSSELNVNALLLGDSALYLCASSLVSGHEQYFGPGTRLTVT.

This sequence joins TRBV6-1 and TRBJ2-1; 11 nucleotides align to TRBD2. CDR1 is MNHNS and CDR2 is SASEGT in the germline V gene. The CDR3 is made up of 15 amino acids. V gave up 0 bases and J gave up 6 bases; unmatched junction bases: 1. CDR3: CASSEASGGANEQFF. DNA of the CDR3: TGTGCCAGCAGTGAAGCTAGCGGGGGGGCCAATGAGCAGTTCTTC.

This clonotype was seen at least ten times. The chain couples TRBV5-1 to TRBJ2-3; 9 bases are shared with TRBD2. Germline V lookup: CDR1 SGHRS, CDR2 YFSETQ. The CDR3 extends over 17 amino acids. V was clipped by 4 bases and J by 2 bases; unmatched bases: 11. CDR3 residues: CASSPVGLAGYTDTQYF. The CDR3 bases are TGCGCCAGCAGCCCCGTCGGTCTAGCGGGGTACACAGATACGCAGTATTTT.

This clonotype was seen many times. V gene TRBV7-7 combines with J gene TRBJ2-1, with a tentative D call TRBD2 (6 bases). The ends were cut back, 5 bases at V and 5 bases at J, with 16 bases in the middle. The germline V gene encodes CDR1 SSHAT and CDR2 FNYEAQ (reference sequence). The CDR3 loop spans 15 amino acids. The DNA for the CDR3 is TGTGCCAGCAGCCAAACATCGGGGGTGAACAATGAGCAGTTCTTC. Translation: CASSQTSGVNNEQFF.

This chain links TRBV27 with TRBJ2-3; 12 bases are a match to TRBD2. Trimming removed 10 bases from V and 8 bases from J; junction bases left unmatched: 7. The CDR3 runs 13 residues. The germline CDR1 and CDR2 sequences are MNHEY and SMNVEV (reference sequence). The CDR3 here is CATRTSGVGTQYF. As DNA, the CDR3 is TGTGCCACCAGGACTAGCGGGGTGGGTACGCAGTATTTT.

This clonotype was seen ten or more times. The chain has TRBV29-1 and TRBJ2-5; TRBD2 matches at 7 bases. Losses at the gene ends were 8 bases for V and 5 bases for J; bases not matched to a gene: 11. The CDR3 sequence is 13 residues long. Germline CDR1 SQVTM, CDR2 ANQGSEA. This CDR3 is CSSGGLLGETQYF. The CDR3 nucleotides read TGCAGCTCGGGGGGACTTTTAGGGGAGACCCAGTACTTC.

This clonotype was counted a few times. This chain connects TRBV28 to TRBJ2-4; weak D call: TRBD1 (6 bases). The germline V gene encodes CDR1 MDHEN and CDR2 SYDVKM. V gave up 4 bases and J gave up 9 bases, with 10 bases separating them. The CDR3 loop spans 12 amino acids. CDR3 sequence: CASSYRVGIQYF. The CDR3 region has the DNA TGTGCCAGCAGTTACAGGGTAGGCATTCAGTACTTC.

The V gene is TRBV7-9, the J gene TRBJ2-5, with D unresolved. CDR1 and CDR2 (germline): SEHNR, FQNEAQ (reference sequence). This CDR3 comprises 15 residues. V lost 4 bases and J lost 1, with 13 bases in between. The CDR3 nucleotides read TGTGCCAGCAGCTACATGGGATCGCCCCAAGAGACCCAGTACTTC. Its translation is CASSYMGSPQETQYF.

At least ten counts were recorded for this clonotype. The V and J genes are TRBV7-8 and TRBJ2-1; 8 positions match TRBD2. This CDR3 region has 16 residues. Germline values: CDR1 SGHVS, CDR2 FQNEAQ. The trim removed 5 bases at V and 0 bases at J, leaving 6 bases unmatched. The CDR3 reads CASSAGGGSSYNEQFF. The CDR3 region has the DNA TGTGCCAGCAGCGCGGGGGGCGGTTCCTCCTACAATGAGCAGTTCTTC.

The chain employs TRBV7-8 and TRBJ2-2; weak D call: TRBD1 (6 bases). This CDR3 is 16 amino acids long. The ends were cut back, 5 bases at V and 6 bases at J, with 19 bases in the middle. The germline CDR1 and CDR2 sequences are SGHVS and FQNEAQ. CDR3: CASSPVGAGAPGELFF. DNA for the CDR3: TGTGCCAGCAGCCCCGTAGGGGCAGGGGCCCCCGGGGAGCTGTTTTTT.

In its sample, this clonotype was seen many times. The genes are TRBV11-2 and TRBJ2-3, with 12 positions matching TRBD2. The junction had 13 bases not matched to a gene; V was cut back by 4 bases and J by 5 bases. CDR3 length: 18 residues. The germline gives CDR1 SGHAT, CDR2 FQNNGV. CDR3 bases: TGTGCCAGCAGCTCAGGGGCTCTAGCGGGGGGGCTGGTAGATACGCAGTATTTT. This codes for CASSSGALAGGLVDTQYF.

Ten or more counts support this clonotype. This rearrangement joins TRBV12-3 or TRBV12-4 to TRBJ1-5, with unresolved D. The CDR3 consists of 14 residues. V was pared by 2 bases and J by 1 base, with 6 bases between. The CDR3 nucleotides read TGTGCCAGCAGTTTATCATTGAGCAATCAGCCCCAGCATTTT. It translates to CASSLSLSNQPQHF.

The V and J genes are TRBV20-1 and TRBJ2-2, with a possible D match to TRBD2 (6 bases). This CDR3 spans 15 amino acids. The germline CDR1 and CDR2 sequences are DFQATT and SNEGSKA (reference sequence). V lost 3 bases and J lost 7, with 18 bases in between. This CDR3 reads CSASESGVLGGELFF. The CDR3 nucleotides are TGCAGTGCTAGTGAATCGGGAGTACTTGGCGGGGAGCTGTTTTTT.

This chain links TRBV5-1 with TRBJ1-1; 7 positions agree with TRBD1. Losses at the gene ends were 0 bases for V and 1 base for J; bases not matched to a gene: 6. The germline V gene has CDR1 SGHRS and CDR2 YFSETQ. CDR3 size: 16 residues. Here the CDR3 reads CASSLGLGQQNTEAFF. CDR3 bases: TGCGCCAGCAGCTTGGGTTTGGGACAGCAGAACACTGAAGCTTTCTTT. The variable domain in full, completed from reference TRBV5-1 and TRBJ1-1, reads KAGVTQTPRYLIKTRGQQVTLSCSPISGHRSVSWYQQTPGQGLQFLFEYFSETQRNKGNFPGRFSGRQFSNSRSEMNVSTLELGDSALYLCASSLGLGQQNTEAFFGQGTRLTVV.

This clonotype has at least ten counts. This chain joins TRBV3-1 and TRBJ2-2; maybe TRBD1 (5 bases). V was pared by 1 base and J by 10 bases, with 22 bases between. CDR3 size: 17 residues. Germline V gene lookup returns CDR1 LGHDT and CDR2 YNNKEL (reference sequence). CDR3 nucleotide sequence: TGTGCCAGCAGCCAAGCTCGAGTGGGGCCCGGATCGGAGGAGCTGTTTTTT. This codes for CASSQARVGPGSEELFF.

This clonotype was counted between two and nine times. The chain recombines TRBV10-3 with TRBJ2-7; D is possibly TRBD1 or TRBD2 (5 bases each). The CDR3 has 16 residues. Trimming stripped 5 bases from V and 6 bases from J, with 23 bases between. Germline CDR1 is ENHRY and CDR2 is SYGVKD. The chain's CDR3 is CAISFATVVLGGEQYF. As DNA, the CDR3 is TGTGCCATCAGTTTTGCGACGGTAGTTCTTGGGGGCGAGCAGTACTTC.

This clonotype appeared a few times. This rearrangement joins TRBV12-5 to TRBJ2-5, with D unclear. There are 12 residues in the CDR3. Trimming left V 7 bases short and J 4 bases short, with 10 bases between. The germline CDR1 and CDR2 sequences are LGHNT and FRNRAP. In nucleotides, the CDR3 is TGTGCTAGTGCCCAATCAGCAGAGACCCAGTACTTC. Amino acids: CASAQSAETQYF.